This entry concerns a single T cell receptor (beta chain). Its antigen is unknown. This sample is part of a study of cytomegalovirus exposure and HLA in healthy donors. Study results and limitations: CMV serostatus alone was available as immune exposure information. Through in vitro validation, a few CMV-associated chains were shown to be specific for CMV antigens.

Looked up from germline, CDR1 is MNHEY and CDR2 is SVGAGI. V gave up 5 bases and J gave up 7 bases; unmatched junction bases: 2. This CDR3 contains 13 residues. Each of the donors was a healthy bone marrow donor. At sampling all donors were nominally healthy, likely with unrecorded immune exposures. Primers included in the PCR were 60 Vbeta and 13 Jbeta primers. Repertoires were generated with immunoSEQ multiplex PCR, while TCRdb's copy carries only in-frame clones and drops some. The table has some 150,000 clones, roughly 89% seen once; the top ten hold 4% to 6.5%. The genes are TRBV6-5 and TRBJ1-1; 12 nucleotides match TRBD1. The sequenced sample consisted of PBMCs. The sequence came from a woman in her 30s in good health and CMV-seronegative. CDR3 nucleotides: TGTGCCAGCAGTGGGACAGGGGGCGGTGAAGCTTTCTTT. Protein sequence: CASSGTGGGEAFF.